The present entry profiles one T cell receptor (beta chain) with its context. This sample was included in a study of cytomegalovirus exposure and HLA in healthy donors. Repertoires were generated with immunoSEQ multiplex PCR, while TCRdb's copy carries only in-frame clones and drops some. The table includes about 240,000 clones, approximately 84% detected once. Germline V gene data show CDR1 as PRHDT and CDR2 as FYEKMQ (reference sequence). The CDR3 length is 13 residues. The V end lost 2 bases, the J end lost 8 bases, and 9 bases lay between the germline ends. The V call is TRBV13, the J call TRBJ2-2; D gene unclear. Sample: PBMCs. This TCR came from a woman in her 30s in good health and CMV-seropositive. This CDR3 is CASSLSVVGELFF. DNA of the CDR3: TGTGCCAGCAGCTTATCTGTCGTTGGGGAGCTGTTTTTT.